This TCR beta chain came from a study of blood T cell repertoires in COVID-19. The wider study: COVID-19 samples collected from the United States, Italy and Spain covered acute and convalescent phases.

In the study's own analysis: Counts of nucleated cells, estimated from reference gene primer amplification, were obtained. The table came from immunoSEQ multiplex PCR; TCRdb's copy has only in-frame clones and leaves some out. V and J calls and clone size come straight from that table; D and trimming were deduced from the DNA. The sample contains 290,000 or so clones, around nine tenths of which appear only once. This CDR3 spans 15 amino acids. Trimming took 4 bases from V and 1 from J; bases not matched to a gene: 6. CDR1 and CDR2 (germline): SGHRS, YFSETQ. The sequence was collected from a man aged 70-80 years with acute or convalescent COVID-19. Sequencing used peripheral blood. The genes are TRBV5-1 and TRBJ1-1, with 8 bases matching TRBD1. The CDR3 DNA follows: TGCGCCAGCAGCCCAGGGGGCCATGAGAACACTGAAGCTTTCTTT. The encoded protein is CASSPGGHENTEAFF.